Below are 6 T cell receptor beta chains sequenced from a single sample in a study of response to subunit inactivated influenza vaccine (dated by TCRdb to between 2017 and 2018). The method behind the library was RT-PCR. For sequencing, an Illumina HiSeq 2500 was employed. TCRdb cleaned the public reads at Q25 with fastp, built clones with MiXCR and kept in-frame beta chains. Each record represents a unique CDR3 protein, reported with the most common genes and DNA among its rows. The sample records about 530,000 distinct CDR3 sequences, approximately 12% of which are singletons. The ten largest clones capture about 9.4% of the sample. The starting material was PBMCs from blood, obtained on the day of vaccination. Every receptor here comes from a man aged 50-60 years who received an inactivated influenza vaccine. Donor details come from another sample of the same person, matched by shared clones.

This clonotype was found many times. The V gene is TRBV6-2 or TRBV6-3, the J gene TRBJ1-5; D not certain. The germline V and J ends were trimmed by 2 bases and 1 base, with 6 bases remaining between them. The CDR3 runs 14 residues. Germline V CDR1 and CDR2: MNHEY, SVGEGT. CDR3 protein: CASSYEGSNQPQHF. CDR3 bases: TGTGCCAGCAGTTACGAGGGAAGCAATCAGCCCCAGCATTTT.

The chain links TRBV11-2 to TRBJ2-7; TRBD2 matches 9 bases. The CDR3 runs 16 residues. The junction had 11 bases not matched to a gene; V was cut back by 5 bases and J by 3 bases. Germline CDR1 is SGHAT and CDR2 is FQNNGV. The DNA for the CDR3 is TGTGCCAGCAGCCTGGGAAGCGGGGGGTACCTCTACGAGCAGTACTTC. Its protein product is CASSLGSGGYLYEQYF.

This clonotype came up a few times. The chain has TRBV12-3 or TRBV12-4 and TRBJ1-6; TRBD1 aligns across 8 bases. The CDR3 has 14 amino acids. Losses at the gene ends were 6 bases for V and 7 bases for J; bases not matched to a gene: 5. The CDR3 protein is CASSRDRRNSPLHF. DNA of the CDR3: TGTGCCAGCAGCCGGGACAGGAGAAATTCACCCCTCCACTTT.

CDR3: CASSQDLRGYEQYF. CDR3 nucleotide sequence: TGCGCCAGCAGCCAAGACCTCAGGGGCTACGAGCAGTACTTC. This chain joins TRBV4-1 and TRBJ2-7; a weak D match, TRBD1 (6 bases). V was shortened by 0 bases and J by 3 bases, with 9 bases between the two germline ends. Per germline, CDR1 MGHRA and CDR2 YSYEKL. This CDR3 is built from 14 residues.

This clonotype was counted once. One end of the junction is discordant with germline, which a read error may explain. The CDR3 here is CAMSSRVLSGELLF. CDR3 coding DNA: TGCGCCATGAGCTCCAGGGTGCTTAGTGGGGAGCTGCTTTTT. The chain joins TRBV5-1 to TRBJ2-2; D possibly uses TRBD1 or TRBD2 (5 bases each). Germline CDR1 and CDR2: SGHRS and YFSETQ. The CDR3 spans 14 residues.

This clonotype was seen a few times. The chain recombines TRBV9 with TRBJ2-2; TRBD2 is a possible D gene (6 bases). The CDR3 spans 17 residues. Germline CDR1 reads SGDLS; CDR2 reads YYNGEE. Trimming took off 0 bases at V and 6 bases at J, with 18 bases between the two ends. The CDR3 protein is CASSVAPTSTAAGELFF. CDR3 DNA: TGTGCCAGCAGCGTAGCTCCCACTAGCACCGCGGCCGGGGAGCTGTTTTTT.